These 23 T cell receptor beta chains were sequenced from one sample in a study of T cells in Graves' hyperthyroidism and ophthalmopathy. Template material for amplifying TCR beta CDR3 regions consisted of RNA transcripts. Carried out on the TCR CDR3, a first-round RT-PCR used the HTBI primer set. TCRdb processed the multiplex PCR reads anew with MiXCR; each CDR3 protein has one entry. The sample holds 650,000 to 750,000 distinct CDR3 sequences; about 14% are singletons and the top ten take about 9.4%. Sequenced: blood. The receptors stem from a woman aged 18-30 years with Graves' hyperthyroidism.

This clonotype has at least ten counts. V gene TRBV7-9 combines with J gene TRBJ2-1; no clear D gene. The CDR3 sequence is 12 residues long. CDR1 and CDR2 (germline): SEHNR, FQNEAQ (reference sequence). V was clipped by 1 base and J by 7 bases, with 5 bases between them. The CDR3 region is CASSLGLNEQFF. For the CDR3, the DNA is TGTGCCAGCAGCTTAGGGTTAAATGAGCAGTTCTTC. The entire variable domain, with the rest obtained from reference TRBV7-9 and TRBJ2-1, is as follows: DTGVSQNPRHKITKRGQNVTFRCDPISEHNRLYWYRQTLGQGPEFLTYFQNEAQLEKSRLLSDRFSAERPKGSFSTLEIQRTEQGDSAMYLCASSLGLNEQFFGPGTRLTVL.

The chain employs TRBV24-1 and TRBJ1-2, with 12 bases lining up with TRBD1. The CDR3 has 18 amino acids. The V gene's germline CDR1 is KGHDR and CDR2 SFDVKD. Unmatched junction bases numbered 14, after V lost 8 bases and J lost 2 bases. The CDR3 loop is CATTLPPGQGAQNYGYTF. CDR3 DNA: TGTGCCACCACTCTCCCCCCGGGACAGGGGGCGCAGAACTATGGCTACACCTTC.

This clonotype was seen ten or more times. This rearrangement joins TRBV2 to TRBJ1-5, with D perhaps matching TRBD1 (6 bases). Germline loops: CDR1 SNHLY, CDR2 FYNNEI. This CDR3 region has 16 residues. V lost 6 bases and J 7 bases, leaving 22 bases between the germline ends. CDR3 DNA: TGTGCCAGCAGGCTAACTGTGGGGGCGCGAAACCAGCCCCAGCATTTT. It encodes CASRLTVGARNQPQHF.

This clonotype was counted at least ten times. Here the CDR3 reads CASSQGVWMETQYF. Written as DNA, the CDR3 is TGTGCCAGCAGCCAAGGGGTCTGGATGGAGACCCAGTACTTC. The chain recombines TRBV3-1 with TRBJ2-5; D unclear. CDR1 and CDR2 (germline): LGHDT, YNNKEL (reference sequence). The length of the CDR3 is 14 residues. V lost 1 base to trimming and J lost 5 bases, with 11 bases between them.

The sample holds one count of this clonotype. An end of the junction differs from the germline gene, which may be a read error. CDR3 residues: CTSSLRASGNYNEQFF. The CDR3 DNA follows: TGTACCAGCAGCTTGAGAGCTAGCGGAAACTACAATGAGCAGTTCTTC. This chain uses TRBV7-3 with TRBJ2-1; TRBD2 agrees at 7 bases. The CDR3 is 16 residues long. Per the germline V gene, CDR1 is SGHTA and CDR2 is FQGTGA.

This clonotype has only a few counts. The V and J genes are TRBV29-1 and TRBJ2-7, with D unresolved. The CDR3 spans 12 residues. Per the germline V gene, CDR1 is SQVTM and CDR2 is ANQGSEA. Trimming removed 1 base from V and 1 base from J, with 5 bases in between. CDR3 amino acids: CSVEVRSYEQYF. In DNA form, the CDR3 reads TGCAGCGTTGAAGTCAGGTCCTACGAGCAGTACTTC.

V and J are TRBV19 and TRBJ2-1, with TRBD1 matching over 10 bases. Germline trimming cut 3 bases from V and 9 bases from J; bases unmatched to any gene: 8. Per the germline V gene, CDR1 is LNHDA and CDR2 is SQIVND (reference sequence). This CDR3 region has 15 residues. CDR3 loop: CASSMRQGAMGEQFF. The DNA of the CDR3 is TGTGCCAGTAGTATGAGACAGGGGGCAATGGGTGAGCAGTTCTTC.

CDR3 DNA: TGTGCCAGTAGTTGGCAGGGGGGTTACAATGAGCAGTTCTTC. This translates into CASSWQGGYNEQFF. The gene calls are TRBV19 and TRBJ2-1; perhaps TRBD1 as D (7 bases). The CDR3 has 14 residues. V gave up 5 bases and J gave up 4 bases, with 12 bases separating them. The V gene's germline CDR1 is LNHDA and CDR2 SQIVND (reference sequence).

This clonotype has at least ten counts. This chain joins TRBV11-1 and TRBJ2-7, with a weak D call TRBD2 (6 bases). This CDR3 is 14 amino acids long. Deletions cut 2 bases from V and 4 bases from J, with 12 bases between. CDR1 and CDR2 (germline): SGHAT, FQDESV (reference sequence). The CDR3 is CASSLLAGNYEQYF. DNA for the CDR3: TGTGCCAGCAGCTTATTGGCGGGAAATTACGAGCAGTACTTC. The full variable domain, its missing parts supplied by reference TRBV11-1 and TRBJ2-7, is EAEVAQSPRYKITEKSQAVAFWCDPISGHATLYWYRQILGQGPELLVQFQDESVVDDSQLPKDRFSAERLKGVDSTLKIQPAELGDSAMYLCASSLLAGNYEQYFGPGTRLTVT.

In its sample, this clonotype was seen many times. The chain couples TRBV15 to TRBJ1-1, with a weak D call TRBD1 (6 bases). V was clipped by 0 bases and J by 6 bases, with 20 bases between them. Germline CDR1 and CDR2: LNHNV and YYDKDF (reference sequence). The CDR3 consists of 17 residues. The CDR3 loop reads CATSRDPTGTINPEAFF. DNA of the CDR3: TGTGCCACCAGCAGAGATCCCACCGGGACAATCAACCCTGAAGCTTTCTTT.

This clonotype appeared many times. The chain combines TRBV28 with TRBJ2-7; D is undetermined. The CDR3 contains 13 residues. V was trimmed by 4 bases and J by 9 bases, leaving 16 bases between them. Germline CDR1 MDHEN, CDR2 SYDVKM. The DNA for the CDR3 is TGTGCCAGCAGTTCCCAACCTGAGAGTGGGCAGTACTTC. Protein sequence: CASSSQPESGQYF.

This clonotype was seen at least ten times. The chain links TRBV7-2 to TRBJ2-2; D remains unclear. The germline CDR1 and CDR2 sequences are SGHTA and FQGNSA. Trimming cost V 4 bases and J 4 bases, with 4 bases left between them. This CDR3 comprises 12 residues. CDR3 nucleotide sequence: TGTGCCAGCAGCTACTTCACCGGGGAGCTGTTTTTT. Its protein product is CASSYFTGELFF.

Comment on this clonotype: Without the conserved terminal phenylalanine or tryptophan, this CDR3 likely stems from a read error. This chain's CDR3 is CAWGEMREGSYEQYS. The CDR3 DNA reads TGTGCCTGGGGTGAGATGAGGGAGGGTTCCTACGAGCAGTACTCC. This rearrangement joins TRBV30 to TRBJ2-7; TRBD2 matches at 7 bases. V shed 5 bases and J 1 base; nucleotides not matched to a gene: 11. CDR1 is GTSNPN, CDR2 SVGIG, per germline (reference sequence). CDR3 length: 15 residues.

This clonotype was recorded at least ten times. The chain has TRBV5-1 and TRBJ2-5; the D is unclear. This CDR3 is built from 12 residues. The V gene's germline CDR1 is SGHRS and CDR2 YFSETQ. V was cut by 4 bases and J by 5 bases, with 9 bases left in between. This chain's CDR3 is CASSPNSETQYF. As DNA, the CDR3 is TGCGCCAGCAGCCCGAACTCCGAGACCCAGTACTTC.

This chain links TRBV28 with TRBJ1-6, with D maybe TRBD1 (5 bases). V was clipped by 5 bases and J by 8 bases, with 10 bases between them. The germline gives CDR1 MDHEN, CDR2 SYDVKM. The CDR3 has 13 residues. CDR3 sequence reads: CASSGAAHSPLHF. In DNA, the CDR3 is TGTGCCAGCAGTGGGGCAGCCCATTCACCCCTCCACTTT.

V and J are TRBV6-1 and TRBJ2-3; possible D gene TRBD1, 5 bases. CDR3 length: 14 amino acids. Germline V lookup: CDR1 MNHNS, CDR2 SASEGT. V dropped 4 bases and J dropped 2 bases, with 10 bases sitting between them. The CDR3 coding sequence is TGTGCCAGCAGTGTAGCTGGGGCCACAGATACGCAGTATTTT. It encodes CASSVAGATDTQYF.

This clonotype was recorded many times. CDR3 bases: TGTGCCAGCAGCTTGTGGTCGCCTAGCACTTGGGGGGAGCTGTTTTTT. The encoded protein is CASSLWSPSTWGELFF. The rearrangement uses TRBV5-8 and TRBJ2-2, with a tentative D call TRBD2 (5 bases). The CDR3 is 16 amino acids. Between the trimmed V and J ends, which lost 1 base and 8 bases, there was a span of 18 bases. Germline CDR1 and CDR2: SGHTS and YDEGEE.

A note on this clonotype: A read error is possible here, since a much larger clone lies one base away. J is TRBJ2-7 and V is TRBV7-9; D not resolved. Germline V lookup: CDR1 SEHNR, CDR2 FQNEAQ (reference sequence). V was cut by 4 bases and J by 0 bases, with 16 bases left in between. The CDR3 contains 16 residues. CDR3 coding DNA: TGTGCCAGCAGCTCTCGAGGTGGCGGAAGCTCCTACGAGCAGTACTTC. As protein: CASSSRGGGSSYEQYF.

J is TRBJ2-4 and V is TRBV13; D gene unclear. CDR1 is PRHDT, CDR2 FYEKMQ, per germline (reference sequence). The V end lost 4 bases, the J end lost 8 bases, and 12 bases lay between the germline ends. The CDR3 is made up of 13 amino acids. The CDR3 DNA reads as TGTGCCAGCAGCTCCTTAAGGGAATACATTCAGTACTTC. Amino acid sequence: CASSSLREYIQYF.

In its sample, this clonotype was seen a few times. This chain uses TRBV7-8 with TRBJ2-7; 13 bases line up with TRBD2. This CDR3 has 17 residues. The trim removed 1 base at V and 0 bases at J, leaving 3 bases unmatched. From germline, CDR1 is SGHVS and CDR2 FQNEAQ. The chain's CDR3 is CASSLGLAGGPSYEQYF. In nucleotides, the CDR3 is TGTGCCAGCAGCTTAGGACTAGCGGGAGGACCCTCCTACGAGCAGTACTTC.

For this clonotype: A read error may explain this, as a much larger clone is one base away. This sequence joins TRBV28 and TRBJ1-1; 11 bases align to TRBD1. Germline CDR1 MDHEN, CDR2 SYDVKM. J was trimmed by 10 bases and V by 6 bases; bases with no gene match: 19. The CDR3 has 17 amino acids. The CDR3 sequence: CASRPPADRGLHRVAFF. CDR3 nucleotides: TGTGCCAGCAGGCCCCCTGCGGACAGGGGGCTCCATCGGGTAGCTTTCTTT. The entire variable domain, with the rest obtained from reference TRBV28 and TRBJ1-1, is as follows: DVKVTQSSRYLVKRTGEKVFLECVQDMDHENMFWYRQDPGLGLRLIYFSYDVKMKEKGDIPEGYSVSREKKERFSLILESASTNQTSMYLCASRPPADRGLHRVAFFGQGTRLTVV.

This clonotype was observed at least ten times. The rearrangement links TRBV4-1 to TRBJ2-7; tentatively, D is TRBD1 or TRBD2 (5 bases each). CDR3 size: 17 residues. Per the germline V gene, CDR1 is MGHRA and CDR2 is YSYEKL. Trimming removed 3 bases at V and 4 bases at J, with 22 bases between. This CDR3 reads CASSHTGRRKGRYEQYF. Here the CDR3 DNA reads TGCGCCAGCAGCCATACGGGACGAAGAAAGGGGAGATACGAGCAGTACTTC.

CDR3 DNA sequence: TGCAGAGCACACCCCTCGGGGACCTCCCGATACGAGCAGTACTTC. Amino acids: CRAHPSGTSRYEQYF. This chain connects TRBV20-1 to TRBJ2-7, with D perhaps TRBD1 or TRBD2 (5 bases each). The CDR3 is 15 amino acids. Germline CDR1 reads DFQATT; CDR2 reads SNEGSKA (reference sequence).